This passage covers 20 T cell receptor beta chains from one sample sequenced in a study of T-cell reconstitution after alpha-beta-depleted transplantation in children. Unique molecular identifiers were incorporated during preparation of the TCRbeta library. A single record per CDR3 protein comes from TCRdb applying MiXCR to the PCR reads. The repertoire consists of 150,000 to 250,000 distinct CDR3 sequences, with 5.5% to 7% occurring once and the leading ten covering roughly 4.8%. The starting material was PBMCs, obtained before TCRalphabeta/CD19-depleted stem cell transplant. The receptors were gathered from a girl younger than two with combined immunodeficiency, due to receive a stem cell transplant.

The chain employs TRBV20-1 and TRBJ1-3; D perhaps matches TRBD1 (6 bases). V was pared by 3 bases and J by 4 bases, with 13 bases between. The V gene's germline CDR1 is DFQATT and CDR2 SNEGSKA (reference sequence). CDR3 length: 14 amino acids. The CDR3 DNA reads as TGCAGTGCTAGCCCAGGGGAGATCGGAAACACCATATATTTT. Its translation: CSASPGEIGNTIYF.

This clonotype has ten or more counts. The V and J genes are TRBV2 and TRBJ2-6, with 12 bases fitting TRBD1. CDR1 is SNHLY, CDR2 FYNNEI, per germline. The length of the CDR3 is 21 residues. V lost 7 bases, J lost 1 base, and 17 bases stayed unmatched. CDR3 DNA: TGTGCCAGCAAGAACAAACCGGGACAGGGGGCGCTCAGATCTGGGGCCAACGTCCTGACTTTC. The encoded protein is CASKNKPGQGALRSGANVLTF.

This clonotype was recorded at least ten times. The CDR3 here is CSARDRAGGSSYNEQFF. CDR3 nucleotide sequence: TGCAGTGCTAGAGATAGGGCGGGGGGCTCCTCCTACAATGAGCAGTTCTTC. This chain connects TRBV20-1 to TRBJ2-1; 8 nucleotides align to TRBD2. This CDR3 is 17 amino acids long. Per germline, CDR1 DFQATT and CDR2 SNEGSKA (reference sequence). V was pared by 0 bases and J by 0 bases, with 7 bases of the junction left unmatched.

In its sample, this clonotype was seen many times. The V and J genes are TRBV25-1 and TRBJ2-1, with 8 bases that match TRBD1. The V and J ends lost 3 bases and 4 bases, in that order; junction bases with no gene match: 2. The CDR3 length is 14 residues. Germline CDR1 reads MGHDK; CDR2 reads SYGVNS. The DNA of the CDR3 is TGTGCCAGCAGTGAGGACAGGGATTACAATGAGCAGTTCTTC. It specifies CASSEDRDYNEQFF.

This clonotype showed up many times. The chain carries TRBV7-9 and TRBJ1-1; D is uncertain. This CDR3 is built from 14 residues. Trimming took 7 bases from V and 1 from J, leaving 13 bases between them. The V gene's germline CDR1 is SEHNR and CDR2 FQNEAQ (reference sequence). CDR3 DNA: TGTGCCAGCACCCAAGGGTGGGGGAACACTGAAGCTTTCTTT. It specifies CASTQGWGNTEAFF. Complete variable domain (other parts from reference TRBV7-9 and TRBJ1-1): DTGVSQNPRHKITKRGQNVTFRCDPISEHNRLYWYRQTLGQGPEFLTYFQNEAQLEKSRLLSDRFSAERPKGSFSTLEIQRTEQGDSAMYLCASTQGWGNTEAFFGQGTRLTVV.

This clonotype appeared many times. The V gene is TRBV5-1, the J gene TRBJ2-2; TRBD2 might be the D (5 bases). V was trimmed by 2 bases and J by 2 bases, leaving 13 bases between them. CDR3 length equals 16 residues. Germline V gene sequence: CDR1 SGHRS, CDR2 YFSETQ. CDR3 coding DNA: TGCGCCAGCAGCTTCACCGCCCGGGGAAACACCGGGGAGCTGTTTTTT. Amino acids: CASSFTARGNTGELFF.

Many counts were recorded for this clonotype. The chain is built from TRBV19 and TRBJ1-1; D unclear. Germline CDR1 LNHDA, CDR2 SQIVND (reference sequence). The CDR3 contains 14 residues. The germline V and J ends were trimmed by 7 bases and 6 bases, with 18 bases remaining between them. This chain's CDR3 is CASNVFAVGAEAFF. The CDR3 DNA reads TGTGCCAGTAATGTGTTCGCGGTGGGCGCTGAAGCTTTCTTT.

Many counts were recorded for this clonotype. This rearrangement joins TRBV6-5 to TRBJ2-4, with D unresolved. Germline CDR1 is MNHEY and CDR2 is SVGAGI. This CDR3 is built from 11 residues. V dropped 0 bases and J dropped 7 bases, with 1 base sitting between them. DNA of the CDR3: TGTGCCAGCAGTTACTCGAACATTCAGTACTTC. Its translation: CASSYSNIQYF.

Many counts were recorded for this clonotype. CDR3 sequence: CSASIDRGRRGYTF. In DNA form, the CDR3 reads TGCAGTGCTTCGATCGACAGGGGGCGTAGAGGCTACACCTTC. The rearrangement uses TRBV20-1 and TRBJ1-2; 10 nucleotides agree with TRBD1. Looked up from germline, CDR1 is DFQATT and CDR2 is SNEGSKA (reference sequence). The V and J ends lost 5 bases and 8 bases, in that order; junction bases with no gene match: 11. The CDR3 length is 14 residues.

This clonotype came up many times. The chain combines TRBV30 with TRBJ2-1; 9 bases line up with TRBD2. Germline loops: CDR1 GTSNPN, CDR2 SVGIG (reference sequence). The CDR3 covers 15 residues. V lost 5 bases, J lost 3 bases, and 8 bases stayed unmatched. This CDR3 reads CAWEPIAGVYNEQFF. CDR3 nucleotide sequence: TGTGCCTGGGAGCCTATAGCGGGAGTCTACAATGAGCAGTTCTTC.

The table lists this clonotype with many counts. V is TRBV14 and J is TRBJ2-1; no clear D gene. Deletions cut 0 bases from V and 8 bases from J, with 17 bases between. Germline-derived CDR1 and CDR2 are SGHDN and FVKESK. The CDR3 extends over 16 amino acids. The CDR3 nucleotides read TGTGCCAGCAGCCAAGATGGAAACTACCTGGCTCATGAGCAGTTCTTC. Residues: CASSQDGNYLAHEQFF.

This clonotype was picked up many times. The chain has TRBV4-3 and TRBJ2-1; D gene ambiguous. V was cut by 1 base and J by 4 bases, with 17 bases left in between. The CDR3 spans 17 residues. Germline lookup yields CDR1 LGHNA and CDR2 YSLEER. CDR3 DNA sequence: TGCGCCAGCAGCCAAGCCCCGTGGCTGTCTAATTACAATGAGCAGTTCTTC. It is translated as CASSQAPWLSNYNEQFF.

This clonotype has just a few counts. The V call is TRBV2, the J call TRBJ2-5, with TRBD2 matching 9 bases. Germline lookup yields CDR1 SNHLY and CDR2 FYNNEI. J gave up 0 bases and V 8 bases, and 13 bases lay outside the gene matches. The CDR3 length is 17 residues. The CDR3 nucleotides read TGTGCCAGCGGAGGGAATAGCGGGGGCCCGTACCAAGAGACCCAGTACTTC. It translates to CASGGNSGGPYQETQYF.

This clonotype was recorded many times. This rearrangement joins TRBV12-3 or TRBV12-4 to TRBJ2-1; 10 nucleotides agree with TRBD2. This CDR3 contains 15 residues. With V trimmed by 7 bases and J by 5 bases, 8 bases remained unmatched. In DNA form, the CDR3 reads TGTGCCAGCACCAGAGCGGGAGGGCCTCACAATGAGCAGTTCTTC. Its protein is CASTRAGGPHNEQFF.

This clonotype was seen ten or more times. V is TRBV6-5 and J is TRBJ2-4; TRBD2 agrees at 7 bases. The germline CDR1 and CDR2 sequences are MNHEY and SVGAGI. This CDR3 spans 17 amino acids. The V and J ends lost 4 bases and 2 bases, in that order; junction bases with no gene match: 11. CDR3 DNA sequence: TGTGCCAGCAGTTCCCCAGGAAAAGCGGGGACCAAAAACATTCAGTACTTC. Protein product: CASSSPGKAGTKNIQYF.

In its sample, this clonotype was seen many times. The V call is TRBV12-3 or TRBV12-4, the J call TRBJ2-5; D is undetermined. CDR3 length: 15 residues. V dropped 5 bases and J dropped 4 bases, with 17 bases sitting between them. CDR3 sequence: CASSALSRTLETQYF. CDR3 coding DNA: TGTGCCAGCAGTGCCTTGTCGAGGACCCTAGAGACCCAGTACTTC.

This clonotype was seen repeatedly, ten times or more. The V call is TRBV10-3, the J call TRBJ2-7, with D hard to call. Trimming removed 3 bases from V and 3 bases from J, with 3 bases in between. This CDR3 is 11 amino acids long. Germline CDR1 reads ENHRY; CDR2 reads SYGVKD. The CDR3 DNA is TGTGCCATCAGTGATAACTACGAGCAGTACTTC. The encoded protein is CAISDNYEQYF.

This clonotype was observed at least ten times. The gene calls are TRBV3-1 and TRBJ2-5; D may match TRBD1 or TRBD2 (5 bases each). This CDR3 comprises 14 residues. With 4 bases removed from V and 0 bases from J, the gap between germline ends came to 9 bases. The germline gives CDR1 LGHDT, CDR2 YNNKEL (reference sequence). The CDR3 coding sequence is TGTGCCAGCAGCCCTTGGGGGTACCAAGAGACCCAGTACTTC. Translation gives CASSPWGYQETQYF.

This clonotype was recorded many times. The CDR3 sequence is CASSPNRGNTIYF. CDR3 bases: TGTGCCAGCAGCCCGAACAGAGGAAACACCATATATTTT. The chain recombines TRBV7-2 with TRBJ1-3; D unclear. The germline CDR1 and CDR2 sequences are SGHTA and FQGNSA. This CDR3 is 13 amino acids long. V lost 5 bases, J lost 4 bases, and 9 bases lay in between.

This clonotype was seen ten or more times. The CDR3 reads CASSYVGAGDEQFF. CDR3 DNA: TGTGCCAGCAGTTATGTGGGGGCAGGCGATGAGCAGTTCTTC. V gene TRBV6-5 combines with J gene TRBJ2-1, with D possibly matching TRBD1 (6 bases). The germline gives CDR1 MNHEY, CDR2 SVGAGI. This CDR3 contains 14 residues. Trimming shortened V by 3 bases and J by 8 bases, and 14 bases separated the two germline ends.